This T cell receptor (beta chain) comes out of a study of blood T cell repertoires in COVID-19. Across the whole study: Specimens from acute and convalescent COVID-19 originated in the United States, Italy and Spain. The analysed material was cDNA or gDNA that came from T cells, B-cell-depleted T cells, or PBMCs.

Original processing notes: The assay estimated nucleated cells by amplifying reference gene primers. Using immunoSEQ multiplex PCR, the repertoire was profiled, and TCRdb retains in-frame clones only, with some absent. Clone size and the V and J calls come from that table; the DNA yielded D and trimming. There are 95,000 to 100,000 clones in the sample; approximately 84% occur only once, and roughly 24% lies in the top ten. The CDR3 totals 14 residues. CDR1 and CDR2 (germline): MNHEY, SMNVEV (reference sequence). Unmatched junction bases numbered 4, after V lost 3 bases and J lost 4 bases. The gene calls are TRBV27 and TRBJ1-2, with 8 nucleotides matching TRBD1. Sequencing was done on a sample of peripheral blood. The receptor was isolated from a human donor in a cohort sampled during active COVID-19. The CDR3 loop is CASSLGRGLYGYTF. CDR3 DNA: TGTGCCAGCAGTTTGGGCAGGGGGCTCTATGGCTACACCTTC.